This T cell receptor (beta chain) was documented in a study of shared clonotypes between healthy human individuals. Study context: Plates per donor: three CD4 naive, three CD4 memory, two CD8 naive, one CD8 memory.

The count of this clone is one. Its antigen is unidentified. Whole-study findings and limits: Non-shared clonotypes were found to have lower generation probabilities than the clonotypes that were shared by all four of the sorted-subset donors.

Per the germline V gene, CDR1 is SGHNT and CDR2 is YYREEE (reference sequence). The CDR3 is made up of 20 amino acids. Between the trimmed V and J ends, which lost 3 bases and 0 bases, there was a span of 25 bases. Generated by immunoSEQ multiplex PCR, the TCRdb table keeps only in-frame clones and is missing some. The table records about 600,000 clones, roughly 97% of them present only once. The chain uses TRBV5-4 and TRBJ2-4; D perhaps matches TRBD1 (5 bases). Sequencing was done on a sample of naive CD4+ T cells sorted from blood. The subset: CD45RA+ positively selected. The clonotype comes from a woman aged 30 to 39 in good health. The CDR3 loop is CASSWLGAGRTSPAKNIQYF. The CDR3 DNA sequence: TGTGCCAGCAGCTGGTTAGGGGCAGGCCGGACGTCCCCAGCCAAAAACATTCAGTACTTC.